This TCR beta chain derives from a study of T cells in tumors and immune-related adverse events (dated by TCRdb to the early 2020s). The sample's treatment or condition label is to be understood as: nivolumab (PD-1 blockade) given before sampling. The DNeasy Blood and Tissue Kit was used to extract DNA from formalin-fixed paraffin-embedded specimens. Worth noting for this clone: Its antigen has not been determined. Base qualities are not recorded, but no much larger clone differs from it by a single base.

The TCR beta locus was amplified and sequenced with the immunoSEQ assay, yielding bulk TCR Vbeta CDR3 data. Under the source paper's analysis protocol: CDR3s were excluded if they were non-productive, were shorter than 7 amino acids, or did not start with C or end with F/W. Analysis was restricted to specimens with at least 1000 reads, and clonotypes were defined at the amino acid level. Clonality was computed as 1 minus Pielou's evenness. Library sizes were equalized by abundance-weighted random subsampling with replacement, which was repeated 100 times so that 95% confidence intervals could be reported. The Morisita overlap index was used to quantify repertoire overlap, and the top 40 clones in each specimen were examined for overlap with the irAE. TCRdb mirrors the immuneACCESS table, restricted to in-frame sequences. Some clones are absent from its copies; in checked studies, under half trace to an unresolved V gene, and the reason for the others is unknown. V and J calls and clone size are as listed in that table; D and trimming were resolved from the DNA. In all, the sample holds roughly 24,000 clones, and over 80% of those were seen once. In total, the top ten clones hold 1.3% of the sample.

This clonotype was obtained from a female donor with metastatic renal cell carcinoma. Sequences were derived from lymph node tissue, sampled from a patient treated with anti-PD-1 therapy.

The sequenced DNA is TGTGCCACCAGCCCCCCCGGACGGGGTGAGCAGTTCTTC. Its translation reads: CATSPPGRGEQFF. The chain couples TRBV15 to TRBJ2-1; the D segment could be TRBD2, given 5 matching bases. V is reduced by 5 bases and J by 9 bases, leaving a spacing of 14 bases between them. CDR1 and CDR2, per the germline V gene (reference sequence), are LNHNV and YYDKDF. CDR3 length: 13 amino acids, cysteine to phenylalanine. Only the CDR3 DNA is retained, 39 bases long and in frame from the first base.